The entry below gives a single T cell receptor beta chain sequence along with its context. The target antigen is unknown. This sample was taken from a study of shared clonotypes between healthy human individuals. General observations from the study: The diversity represented, both genetic and in exposure history, was limited by few donors.

The CDR3 spans 13 residues. CDR1 and CDR2 from the germline V gene are KGHSH and LQKENI. V was clipped by 3 bases and J by 3 bases, with 9 bases between them. The repertoire was sequenced with immunoSEQ multiplex PCR; TCRdb's copy has only in-frame clones and lacks some. The data contain under 350,000 clones, 87% of them singletons. Sample: memory CD8+ T cells sorted from blood. Subset indicated: CD45RO+ cells pooled with CCR7-negative TemRA cells. V gene TRBV18 combines with J gene TRBJ2-7, with D perhaps matching TRBD1 or TRBD2 (5 bases each). This clonotype originated in a man aged 18 to 29 in good health. The CDR3 reads CASSPGRLYEQYF. CDR3 DNA: TGTGCCAGCTCACCGGGACGACTCTACGAGCAGTACTTC.